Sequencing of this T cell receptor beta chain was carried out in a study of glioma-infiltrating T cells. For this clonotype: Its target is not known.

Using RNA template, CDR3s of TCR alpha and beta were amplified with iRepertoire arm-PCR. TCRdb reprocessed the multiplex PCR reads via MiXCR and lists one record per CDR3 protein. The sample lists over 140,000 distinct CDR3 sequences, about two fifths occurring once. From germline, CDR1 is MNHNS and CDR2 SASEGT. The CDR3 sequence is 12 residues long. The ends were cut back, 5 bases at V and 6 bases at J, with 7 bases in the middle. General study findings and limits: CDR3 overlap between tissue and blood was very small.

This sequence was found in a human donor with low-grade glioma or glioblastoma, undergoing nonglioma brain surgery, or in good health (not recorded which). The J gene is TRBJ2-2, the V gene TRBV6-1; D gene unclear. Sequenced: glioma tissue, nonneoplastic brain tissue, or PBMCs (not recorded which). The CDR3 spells CASSSASGELFF. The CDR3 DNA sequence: TGTGCCAGCAGTTCGGCGTCCGGGGAGCTGTTTTTT.